This T cell receptor (beta chain) was identified in a study of OX40 agonist ivuxolimab in advanced cancers. General study points: The study found that CD8+ T cells averaged more expanded clones than CD4+.

The CDR3 has 15 residues. CDR1 is SNHLY, CDR2 FYNNEI, per germline. Trimming took off 4 bases at V and 2 bases at J, with 13 bases between the two ends. Sampled blood was obtained at baseline, cycle 4 day 1, and cycle 7 day 1. A note on this clone: Its antigen is not known.

Assay used: immunoSEQ multiplex PCR; TCRdb lists only in-frame clones, some missing. The repertoire holds 55,000 to 70,000 clones, roughly 84% seen once, with around 4.5% in the top ten. The TCR sequence derives from an adult with an advanced solid tumor such as melanoma, head and neck, liver or kidney cancer. This sample comprised CD4+ or CD8+ T cells sorted from blood, obtained in a trial of the OX40 agonist ivuxolimab. The chain employs TRBV2 and TRBJ2-3; D uncertain. The CDR3 reads CASSVLASLTDTQYF. The CDR3 DNA sequence: TGTGCCAGCAGTGTGCTGGCCAGTCTCACAGATACGCAGTATTTT.